The rows below give T cell receptor beta chains drawn from one sample of a study of T-cell reconstitution after alpha-beta-depleted transplantation in children. TCRdb independently ran MiXCR on the PCR reads; one entry per CDR3 protein. The data hold some 70,000 distinct CDR3 sequences, with roughly 4.5% observed a single time. The sample was PBMCs, mostly from graft donor cells, taken 180 days after TCRalphabeta/CD19-depleted stem cell transplant. These receptor sequences come from a boy under two years old who had a stem cell transplant for acute myeloid leukemia, so the T cells may come from the graft donor. Both conserved end residues are part of each CDR3. The D gene is left open where the match is weak. Clone size is given for some rows only: seen once, a few or many times, or a class if the clone is expanded.

D gene: .; clone size: many; V gene: TRBV7-2; J gene: TRBJ2-5; CDR3 DNA: TGTGCCAGCAGCTTAGGGGGGGCCCACCAAGAGACCCAGTACTTC; CDR3 protein: CASSLGGAHQETQYF
D gene: .; clone size: few; V gene: TRBV18; J gene: TRBJ1-6; CDR3 DNA: TGTGCCAGCTCACCATTTGACGCCGGCGATTATAATTCACCCCTCCACTTT; CDR3 protein: CASSPFDAGDYNSPLHF
D gene: .; clone size: many; V gene: TRBV12-3/TRBV12-4; J gene: TRBJ1-1; CDR3 DNA: TGTGCCAGCAGTCCCGGGTGGGGGAACACTGAAGCTTTCTTT; CDR3 protein: CASSPGWGNTEAFF
D gene: .; clone size: many; V gene: TRBV18; J gene: TRBJ2-5; CDR3 DNA: TGTGCCAGCTCACCACTTCCGGGTCAAGAGACCCAGTACTTC; CDR3 protein: CASSPLPGQETQYF
D gene: TRBD2; clone size: many; V gene: TRBV7-2; J gene: TRBJ2-3; CDR3 DNA: TGTGCCAGCAGCTTAGTGGGACCGGGACTAGCGGGGGGCACAGATACGCAGTATTTT; CDR3 protein: CASSLVGPGLAGGTDTQYF
D gene: .; clone size: medium-sized; V gene: TRBV12-3/TRBV12-4; J gene: TRBJ2-5; CDR3 DNA: TGTGCCAGCAGTCTAGAGGGGTCGGGGTCCGGTAGGACCCAGTACTTC; CDR3 protein: CASSLEGSGSGRTQYF
D gene: .; clone size: many; V gene: TRBV7-3; J gene: TRBJ2-5; CDR3 DNA: TGTGCCAGCAGCTTAATGATGGGTGAGACCCAGTACTTC; CDR3 protein: CASSLMMGETQYF
D gene: .; clone size: many; V gene: TRBV7-6; J gene: TRBJ2-1; CDR3 DNA: TGTGCCAGCAGCTTAGGGACTATCCAGAATGAGCAGTTCTTC; CDR3 protein: CASSLGTIQNEQFF
D gene: TRBD1; clone size: hyperexpanded; V gene: TRBV11-2; J gene: TRBJ1-4; CDR3 DNA: TGTGCCAGCAGCTTAGATCTGGGACAGGGAGGTGAAAAACTGTTTTTT; CDR3 protein: CASSLDLGQGGEKLFF
D gene: TRBD2; clone size: many; V gene: TRBV30; J gene: TRBJ2-7; CDR3 DNA: TGTGCCTGGACCGGCGGGGGCTCCTACGAGCAGTACTTC; CDR3 protein: CAWTGGGSYEQYF
D gene: .; clone size: many; V gene: TRBV12-3/TRBV12-4; J gene: TRBJ1-1; CDR3 DNA: TGTGCCAGCAGCCCCCGTACGAACACTGAAGCTTTCTTT; CDR3 protein: CASSPRTNTEAFF
D gene: TRBD1; clone size: many; V gene: TRBV6-1; J gene: TRBJ1-1; CDR3 DNA: TGTGCCAGCACCACCTACCGGGGGGGACAGGGGGGAGCTTTCTTT; CDR3 protein: CASTTYRGGQGGAFF
D gene: .; clone size: .; V gene: TRBV6-6; J gene: TRBJ2-1; CDR3 DNA: TGTGCCAGCAGGTCCCCTGATGAGCAGTTCTTC; CDR3 protein: CASRSPDEQFF
D gene: .; clone size: many; V gene: TRBV20-1; J gene: TRBJ1-4; CDR3 DNA: TGCAGTGCTAGTTTTAGGGGGAATGAAAAACTGTTTTTT; CDR3 protein: CSASFRGNEKLFF
D gene: .; clone size: many; V gene: TRBV19; J gene: TRBJ2-5; CDR3 DNA: TGTGCCAGTAAACGGAGGGACCAAGAGACCCAGTACTTC; CDR3 protein: CASKRRDQETQYF
D gene: TRBD2; clone size: many; V gene: TRBV15; J gene: TRBJ2-5; CDR3 DNA: TGTGCCACCAGCAGAAGTAGGAGGGGAGGGCAAGAGACCCAGTACTTC; CDR3 protein: CATSRSRRGGQETQYF
D gene: .; clone size: many; V gene: TRBV29-1; J gene: TRBJ2-3; CDR3 DNA: TGCAGCGTTGAAGATACGGGCAACCCAGATACGCAGTATTTT; CDR3 protein: CSVEDTGNPDTQYF
D gene: .; clone size: many; V gene: TRBV30; J gene: TRBJ2-7; CDR3 DNA: TGTGCCTGGATGGCCCCTTGGGGGTTCTACGAGCAGTACTTC; CDR3 protein: CAWMAPWGFYEQYF
D gene: TRBD2; clone size: many; V gene: TRBV4-1; J gene: TRBJ2-3; CDR3 DNA: TGCGCCAGCAGCTCCCGGACTAGCGTTAGCACAGATACGCAGTATTTT; CDR3 protein: CASSSRTSVSTDTQYF
D gene: TRBD2; clone size: many; V gene: TRBV7-3; J gene: TRBJ2-5; CDR3 DNA: TGTGCCAGCAGCTCAACCGGGACTATGGGGGGGGCCCAGTACTTC; CDR3 protein: CASSSTGTMGGAQYF
D gene: TRBD1; clone size: many; V gene: TRBV6-5; J gene: TRBJ1-5; CDR3 DNA: TGTGCCAGCAGTTACTCGAATGGACAGGGTTCGCCCCAGCATTTT; CDR3 protein: CASSYSNGQGSPQHF
D gene: TRBD2; clone size: many; V gene: TRBV20-1; J gene: TRBJ2-7; CDR3 DNA: TGCAGTGCTAGAGCGGTAGCGGGGGGGTCTTACGAGCAGTACTTC; CDR3 protein: CSARAVAGGSYEQYF
D gene: .; clone size: many; V gene: TRBV7-8; J gene: TRBJ2-1; CDR3 DNA: TGTGCCAGCAGCTTTAGTACCCCCCGGGGTATCTCCTACAATGAGCAGTTCTTC; CDR3 protein: CASSFSTPRGISYNEQFF
D gene: .; clone size: many; V gene: TRBV20-1; J gene: TRBJ2-2; CDR3 DNA: TGCAGTGCTAGATGGCCGTACACCGGGGAGCTGTTTTTT; CDR3 protein: CSARWPYTGELFF
D gene: .; clone size: many; V gene: TRBV10-1; J gene: TRBJ2-5; CDR3 DNA: TGCGCCAGCAGTAGCGGTATACAAGAGACCCAGTACTTC; CDR3 protein: CASSSGIQETQYF
D gene: TRBD1; clone size: many; V gene: TRBV19; J gene: TRBJ2-1; CDR3 DNA: TGTGCCAGTACGGACAGGCCGACGGGGTTTGGCTACAATGAGCAGTTCTTC; CDR3 protein: CASTDRPTGFGYNEQFF
D gene: .; clone size: many; V gene: TRBV29-1; J gene: TRBJ1-1; CDR3 DNA: TGCAGCGTTGAAAGGCTAGGGAACACTGAAGCTTTCTTT; CDR3 protein: CSVERLGNTEAFF
D gene: TRBD1; clone size: few; V gene: TRBV2; J gene: TRBJ1-2; CDR3 DNA: TGTGCCAGCACTGGGACAGGCTATGGCTACACCTTC; CDR3 protein: CASTGTGYGYTF
D gene: .; clone size: .; V gene: TRBV6-5; J gene: TRBJ2-1; CDR3 DNA: TGTGCCAGCAGTTTAAGCTCAGGGATCGGCGGTGAGCAGTTCTTC; CDR3 protein: CASSLSSGIGGEQFF
D gene: TRBD1; clone size: many; V gene: TRBV10-3; J gene: TRBJ1-2; CDR3 DNA: TGTGCCATCAGTGCTCCTCCGGGGACAGGGTATGGCTACACCTTC; CDR3 protein: CAISAPPGTGYGYTF
D gene: .; clone size: many; V gene: TRBV20-1; J gene: TRBJ2-5; CDR3 DNA: TGCAGTGCTAGAGACCGGGGAAAGGAGACCCAGTACTTC; CDR3 protein: CSARDRGKETQYF
D gene: .; clone size: few; V gene: TRBV2; J gene: TRBJ2-7; CDR3 DNA: TGTGCCAGCCGCATCTCCTACGAGCAGTACTTC; CDR3 protein: CASRISYEQYF
D gene: TRBD1; clone size: many; V gene: TRBV6-5; J gene: TRBJ1-3; CDR3 DNA: TGTGCCAGCAGCCAGGACAGGACCCAGGGAAACACCATATATTTT; CDR3 protein: CASSQDRTQGNTIYF
D gene: .; clone size: many; V gene: TRBV29-1; J gene: TRBJ2-5; CDR3 DNA: TGCAGCGTAGCCCCGGGATACCAAGAGACCCAGTACTTC; CDR3 protein: CSVAPGYQETQYF
D gene: .; clone size: many; V gene: TRBV3-1; J gene: TRBJ1-2; CDR3 DNA: TGTGCCAGCAGCCTCGGGGGGGCAGGGATCGGCTATGGCTACACCTTC; CDR3 protein: CASSLGGAGIGYGYTF
D gene: .; clone size: many; V gene: TRBV12-3/TRBV12-4; J gene: TRBJ2-5; CDR3 DNA: TGTGCCAGCAGTCTGTCCGGGACCCGTCGGAAGACCCAGTACTTC; CDR3 protein: CASSLSGTRRKTQYF
D gene: .; clone size: many; V gene: TRBV3-1; J gene: TRBJ2-7; CDR3 DNA: TGTGCCAGCAGCCAAGATGGAGCTAGCTGGGGGACCGAGCAGTACTTC; CDR3 protein: CASSQDGASWGTEQYF
D gene: TRBD1; clone size: few; V gene: TRBV19; J gene: TRBJ1-5; CDR3 DNA: TGTGCCAGTAATCAGGGGGCGATTCAGCCCCAGCATTTT; CDR3 protein: CASNQGAIQPQHF
D gene: TRBD1; clone size: many; V gene: TRBV6-5; J gene: TRBJ1-6; CDR3 DNA: TGTGCCAGCAGACTCCCCGGGACAGCCAATAATTCACCCCTCCACTTT; CDR3 protein: CASRLPGTANNSPLHF
D gene: .; clone size: many; V gene: TRBV7-6; J gene: TRBJ2-1; CDR3 DNA: TGTGCCAGCAGCTTTGCAGTCCACAATGAGCAGTTCTTC; CDR3 protein: CASSFAVHNEQFF
D gene: .; clone size: many; V gene: TRBV5-1; J gene: TRBJ1-4; CDR3 DNA: TGCGCCAGCAGCTTGGTACGCGCAACTAATGAAAAACTGTTTTTT; CDR3 protein: CASSLVRATNEKLFF
D gene: .; clone size: few; V gene: TRBV6-1; J gene: TRBJ2-1; CDR3 DNA: TGTGCCAGCACTGGGTTCGTCGGAGATGAGCAGTTCTTC; CDR3 protein: CASTGFVGDEQFF
D gene: .; clone size: many; V gene: TRBV7-9; J gene: TRBJ2-3; CDR3 DNA: TGTGCCAGCAGCTTTACCTCAGATACGCAGTATTTT; CDR3 protein: CASSFTSDTQYF
D gene: .; clone size: .; V gene: TRBV2; J gene: TRBJ1-5; CDR3 DNA: TGTGCCAGCAGTGGGACGCGGAGGCAGCCCCAGCATTTT; CDR3 protein: CASSGTRRQPQHF
D gene: TRBD1; clone size: few; V gene: TRBV4-3; J gene: TRBJ1-2; CDR3 DNA: TGCGCCAGCAGCCAGAACACAGGGGCCTCGAACTATGGCTACACCTTC; CDR3 protein: CASSQNTGASNYGYTF
D gene: .; clone size: many; V gene: TRBV20-1; J gene: TRBJ2-7; CDR3 DNA: TGCAGTGCCATCGTTGGTCCCTACGAGCAGTACTTC; CDR3 protein: CSAIVGPYEQYF
D gene: .; clone size: many; V gene: TRBV5-1; J gene: TRBJ2-1; CDR3 DNA: TGCGCCAGCAGCTGGTCAGGACCTTCCTACAATGAGCAGTTCTTC; CDR3 protein: CASSWSGPSYNEQFF
D gene: .; clone size: few; V gene: TRBV5-4; J gene: TRBJ2-2; CDR3 DNA: TGTGCCAGCAGCTTGTCTCCGGCACTACTTACCGGGGAGCTGTTTTTT; CDR3 protein: CASSLSPALLTGELFF
D gene: .; clone size: .; V gene: TRBV5-6; J gene: TRBJ1-2; CDR3 DNA: TGTGCCAGGGGCCCCGGGGGGCTCGCTAACTATGGCTACACCTTC; CDR3 protein: CARGPGGLANYGYTF
D gene: .; clone size: many; V gene: TRBV18; J gene: TRBJ2-3; CDR3 DNA: TGTGCCAGCTCACCACCTCGGGCAACGACCACAGATACGCAGTATTTT; CDR3 protein: CASSPPRATTTDTQYF
D gene: .; clone size: many; V gene: TRBV5-1; J gene: TRBJ2-7; CDR3 DNA: TGCGCCAGCAGCCCGGGGGACACAGGGGCCCCCGACGAGCAGTACTTC; CDR3 protein: CASSPGDTGAPDEQYF
D gene: .; clone size: many; V gene: TRBV5-1; J gene: TRBJ2-1; CDR3 DNA: TGCGCCAGCAGCTTGCTTCTCGACGAGGGTGAGCAGTTCTTC; CDR3 protein: CASSLLLDEGEQFF
D gene: TRBD2; clone size: many; V gene: TRBV5-1; J gene: TRBJ2-3; CDR3 DNA: TGCGCCAGCAGGCGGACTAGCGGGGGGTCCACAGATACGCAGTATTTT; CDR3 protein: CASRRTSGGSTDTQYF
D gene: .; clone size: many; V gene: TRBV28; J gene: TRBJ2-6; CDR3 DNA: TGTGCCAGCAGTTTTTCCTACAGGGGACTTGGCTCTGGGGCCAACGTCCTGACTTTC; CDR3 protein: CASSFSYRGLGSGANVLTF